Presented here are 32 T cell receptor beta chains from one specimen sequenced in a study of blood T cell repertoires in COVID-19. The data were produced by immunoSEQ multiplex PCR, yet TCRdb's version contains in-frame clones alone and is incomplete. The data show 250,000 to 350,000 clones, roughly 87% seen once. Specimen: peripheral blood. The receptors shown here come from a man aged 18 to 30 with active or convalescent COVID-19.

This clone appeared a single time. The rearrangement joins TRBV6-5 to TRBJ2-7, with D maybe TRBD1 (5 bases). Deletions cut 0 bases from V and 1 base from J, with 7 bases between. The CDR3 is 14 residues long. The V gene's germline CDR1 is MNHEY and CDR2 SVGAGI. The CDR3 loop is CASSYSGQSYEQYF. CDR3 nucleotides: TGTGCCAGCAGTTACTCAGGACAATCCTACGAGCAGTACTTC.

The chain is built from TRBV6-2 or TRBV6-3 and TRBJ1-2, with a tentative D call TRBD1 (5 bases). V lost 4 bases and J lost 8, with 23 bases in between. Germline CDR1 reads MNHEY; CDR2 reads SVGEGT. The CDR3 consists of 16 residues. In DNA, the CDR3 is TGTGCCAGCAGTTTCTCCAACAGGCGCTCGGGGGACGGCTACACCTTC. Protein sequence: CASSFSNRRSGDGYTF.

The chain carries TRBV28 and TRBJ2-7, with D unresolved. V was cut by 2 bases and J by 3 bases, with 8 bases left in between. The CDR3 loop spans 13 amino acids. The germline V gene encodes CDR1 MDHEN and CDR2 SYDVKM. CDR3 region: CASSLRSDYEQYF. CDR3 coding DNA: TGTGCCAGCAGTTTACGGAGCGACTACGAGCAGTACTTC.

The chain joins TRBV9 to TRBJ2-5, with TRBD2 matching 10 bases. The length of the CDR3 is 15 residues. The germline CDR1 and CDR2 sequences are SGDLS and YYNGEE. V shed 3 bases and J 5 bases; nucleotides not matched to a gene: 7. DNA of the CDR3: TGTGCCAGCAGCGCCACAGCGGGGGGGAGGGAGACCCAGTACTTC. Encoded protein: CASSATAGGRETQYF.

This clone has more than one count but fewer than ten. The CDR3 reads CASSLLKAGSYGYTF. The DNA of the CDR3 is TGTGCCAGCAGCTTACTGAAAGCAGGCAGCTATGGCTACACCTTC. The V call is TRBV7-9, the J call TRBJ1-2, with D hard to call. Per germline, CDR1 SEHNR and CDR2 FQNEAQ (reference sequence). The V gene lost 2 bases and the J gene lost 4 bases, with 14 bases spanning the gap. CDR3 size: 15 residues.

This chain uses TRBV4-1 with TRBJ2-2; 10 bases align to TRBD1. In germline, CDR1 is MGHRA, CDR2 YSYEKL. This CDR3 comprises 16 residues. The V segment lost 5 bases and the J segment 7 bases; nucleotides outside the gene matches: 10. DNA of the CDR3: TGCGCCAGCAGCGTCGACAGGGGGCGTAAGGACGGGGAGCTGTTTTTT. It yields the protein CASSVDRGRKDGELFF.

The chain is built from TRBV5-1 and TRBJ2-3; TRBD2 is a possible D gene (6 bases). V lost 0 bases and J 6 bases, leaving 20 bases between the germline ends. Germline CDR1 SGHRS, CDR2 YFSETQ. The CDR3 spans 17 residues. The CDR3 DNA is TGCGCCAGCAGCTTGGACATGGACGGAGGGCCATGGGATACGCAGTATTTT. This sequence encodes CASSLDMDGGPWDTQYF. The full variable domain, with the rest looked up from reference TRBV5-1 and TRBJ2-3, is KAGVTQTPRYLIKTRGQQVTLSCSPISGHRSVSWYQQTPGQGLQFLFEYFSETQRNKGNFPGRFSGRQFSNSRSEMNVSTLELGDSALYLCASSLDMDGGPWDTQYFGPGTRLTVL.

This chain links TRBV27 with TRBJ1-1; D perhaps matches TRBD1 (6 bases). There are 14 residues in the CDR3. Trimming removed 5 bases from V and 4 bases from J, with 14 bases in between. Germline-derived CDR1 and CDR2 are MNHEY and SMNVEV (reference sequence). The CDR3 bases are TGTGCCAGCAGTCCCACAGGGAGAATCACTGAAGCTTTCTTT. It codes for CASSPTGRITEAFF.

The chain is built from TRBV19 and TRBJ1-2; 10 bases map to TRBD1. The CDR3 consists of 16 residues. The germline V gene has CDR1 LNHDA and CDR2 SQIVND (reference sequence). Trimming removed 3 bases from V and 8 bases from J; junction bases left unmatched: 12. CDR3 in DNA: TGTGCCAGTAGTATTTTAATCCCCGGGACAGGGGACGGCTACACCTTC. Translated, it gives CASSILIPGTGDGYTF.

The chain uses TRBV6-5 and TRBJ2-2, with 7 bases that match TRBD2. Germline CDR1 MNHEY, CDR2 SVGAGI. With 0 bases clipped from V and 2 bases from J, the junction kept 3 bases outside the gene matches. This CDR3 is built from 16 residues. As DNA, the CDR3 is TGTGCCAGCAGTTACTCGCCTAGCGGAAACACCGGGGAGCTGTTTTTT. Its protein is CASSYSPSGNTGELFF.

This clone was picked up one time. The rearrangement joins TRBV27 to TRBJ1-2, with 9 nucleotides matching TRBD1. CDR3 length: 16 amino acids. V gave up 2 bases and J gave up 6 bases; unmatched junction bases: 10. Per the germline V gene, CDR1 is MNHEY and CDR2 is SMNVEV (reference sequence). The CDR3 bases are TGTGCCAGCAGTTTACCCCGGGACAGGGTTAGGGATGGCTACACCTTC. Translation: CASSLPRDRVRDGYTF.

The chain combines TRBV5-1 with TRBJ1-2; a weak D match, TRBD1 (6 bases). The CDR3 totals 14 residues. Germline CDR1 reads SGHRS; CDR2 reads YFSETQ. The germline V and J ends were trimmed by 4 bases and 5 bases, with 15 bases remaining between them. The CDR3 sequence: CASSGDRPRYGYTF. The CDR3 DNA reads as TGCGCCAGCAGCGGTGACAGGCCCCGGTATGGCTACACCTTC.

The V and J genes are TRBV6-7 and TRBJ2-3, with TRBD2 identical over 10 bases. TRBV6-7 is given ORF status, its function remaining uncertain. CDR3 length: 18 amino acids. Losses at the gene ends were 6 bases for V and 2 bases for J; bases not matched to a gene: 14. In DNA, the CDR3 is TGTGCCAGCAGATACACTAGCGGGGTATGGGCACACACAGATACGCAGTATTTT. It yields the protein CASRYTSGVWAHTDTQYF.

The V call is TRBV28, the J call TRBJ1-6; 9 bases agree with TRBD1. CDR3 length: 16 amino acids. Unmatched junction bases numbered 12, after V lost 6 bases and J lost 9 bases. Germline V gene sequence: CDR1 MDHEN, CDR2 SYDVKM. In DNA form, the CDR3 reads TGTGCCAGCAGCGCCGGGACAGGGTGGTTGGGTTCACCCCTCCACTTT. Amino acids: CASSAGTGWLGSPLHF.

The chain has TRBV10-3 and TRBJ1-1, with 7 bases lining up with TRBD1. The CDR3 runs 15 residues. Losses at the gene ends were 8 bases for V and 1 base for J; bases not matched to a gene: 10. Per the germline V gene, CDR1 is ENHRY and CDR2 is SYGVKD. This CDR3 reads CAIRGTDFWNTEAFF. Here the CDR3 DNA reads TGTGCCATCCGAGGGACAGATTTCTGGAACACTGAAGCTTTCTTT.

The V and J genes are TRBV6-4 and TRBJ1-3; D uncertain. Trimming shortened V by 2 bases and J by 4 bases, and 9 bases separated the two germline ends. Germline CDR1 MRHNA, CDR2 SNTAGT. The CDR3 runs to 14 residues. The CDR3 region has the DNA TGTGCCAGCAGTGACGGACGCGGGGGAAACACCATATATTTT. As protein: CASSDGRGGNTIYF.

The chain combines TRBV5-1 with TRBJ2-3; 8 bases match TRBD2. CDR3 length equals 15 residues. The germline gives CDR1 SGHRS, CDR2 YFSETQ. V gave up 3 bases and J gave up 1 base; unmatched junction bases: 4. The CDR3 sequence is CASSWSGSGTDTQYF. CDR3 sequence (DNA): TGCGCCAGCAGCTGGAGCGGGAGTGGCACAGATACGCAGTATTTT. Full variable domain (remainder filled in from reference TRBV5-1 and TRBJ2-3): KAGVTQTPRYLIKTRGQQVTLSCSPISGHRSVSWYQQTPGQGLQFLFEYFSETQRNKGNFPGRFSGRQFSNSRSEMNVSTLELGDSALYLCASSWSGSGTDTQYFGPGTRLTVL.

The chain links TRBV11-2 to TRBJ1-5; TRBD1 agrees at 9 bases. CDR1 and CDR2 (germline): SGHAT, FQNNGV. This CDR3 comprises 15 residues. The J segment lost 9 bases and the V segment lost 0 bases, leaving 6 bases of the junction unmatched. As DNA, the CDR3 is TGTGCCAGCAGCTTAGATGGGACAGGGTCAGGGCCCCAGCATTTT. It translates to CASSLDGTGSGPQHF.

The gene calls are TRBV7-2 and TRBJ1-2; D gene unclear. CDR3 length equals 12 residues. CDR1 is SGHTA and CDR2 is FQGNSA in the germline V gene. Trimming shortened V by 5 bases and J by 5 bases, and 9 bases separated the two germline ends. The CDR3 DNA sequence: TGTGCCAGCAGCACGGAGGGATATGGCTACACCTTC. Translation gives CASSTEGYGYTF. The full variable domain, with the rest looked up from reference TRBV7-2 and TRBJ1-2, is GAGVSQSPSNKVTEKGKDVELRCDPISGHTALYWYRQSLGQGLEFLIYFQGNSAPDKSGLPSDRFSAERTGGSVSTLTIQRTQQEDSAVYLCASSTEGYGYTFGSGTRLTVV.

The V and J genes are TRBV7-9 and TRBJ1-4; 10 bases fit TRBD1. V dropped 1 base and J dropped 7; count of bases not matched to a gene: 9. Per the germline V gene, CDR1 is SEHNR and CDR2 is FQNEAQ (reference sequence). The CDR3 extends over 17 amino acids. The CDR3 region is CASSLVKIGTGVEKLFF. As DNA, the CDR3 is TGTGCCAGCAGCTTAGTAAAAATTGGGACAGGGGTTGAAAAACTGTTTTTT. The full variable domain, completed using reference TRBV7-9 and TRBJ1-4, is DTGVSQNPRHKITKRGQNVTFRCDPISEHNRLYWYRQTLGQGPEFLTYFQNEAQLEKSRLLSDRFSAERPKGSFSTLEIQRTEQGDSAMYLCASSLVKIGTGVEKLFFGSGTQLSVL.

The V call is TRBV27, the J call TRBJ1-4; D gene ambiguous. Germline CDR1 MNHEY, CDR2 SMNVEV (reference sequence). This CDR3 spans 15 amino acids. The V gene lost 5 bases and the J gene lost 0 bases, with 10 bases spanning the gap. CDR3 amino acids: CASSPGSATNEKLFF. As DNA, the CDR3 is TGTGCCAGCAGTCCGGGGTCTGCAACTAATGAAAAACTGTTTTTT.

This chain joins TRBV2 and TRBJ1-4, with D tentatively TRBD1 (6 bases). Between the trimmed V and J ends, which lost 11 bases and 7 bases, there was a span of 17 bases. The CDR3 spans 13 residues. Germline V gives CDR1 SNHLY, CDR2 FYNNEI. CDR3 sequence: CASREGEAEKLFF. The CDR3 DNA follows: TGTGCCTCACGGGAGGGGGAAGCTGAAAAACTGTTTTTT.

The V call is TRBV10-2, the J call TRBJ2-7, with TRBD2 as a possible D gene (6 bases). The germline V gene has CDR1 WSHSY and CDR2 SAAADI. Trimming took 7 bases from V and 3 from J, leaving 16 bases between them. The CDR3 has 14 amino acids. CDR3 coding DNA: TGCGCCAGCATGCGGGGCCTAGAGAGCTACGAGCAGTACTTC. Translation: CASMRGLESYEQYF.

This chain joins TRBV7-2 and TRBJ2-7, with no clear D. The V and J ends lost 2 bases and 4 bases respectively, with 12 bases between them. The CDR3 extends over 14 amino acids. Germline loops: CDR1 SGHTA, CDR2 FQGNSA. The CDR3 reads CASSLNPRDYEQYF. For the CDR3, the DNA is TGTGCCAGCAGCTTAAATCCGAGAGATTACGAGCAGTACTTC.

About this clone itself: The same CDR3 is also encoded by other DNA sequences in this sample. The chain recombines TRBV19 with TRBJ2-7; TRBD2 matches at 9 bases. J lost 2 bases, V lost 2 bases, and 4 bases had no gene match. Germline V lookup: CDR1 LNHDA, CDR2 SQIVND (reference sequence). The CDR3 is 15 residues long. CDR3 DNA sequence: TGTGCCAGTAGTATACGTAGCGGGGGAACCTACGAGCAGTACTTC. It is translated as CASSIRSGGTYEQYF.

The rearrangement uses TRBV24-1 and TRBJ1-5; weak D call: TRBD1 (5 bases). Per the germline V gene, CDR1 is KGHDR and CDR2 is SFDVKD. Trimming removed 9 bases from V and 4 bases from J, with 9 bases in between. This CDR3 is 12 amino acids long. Here the CDR3 DNA reads TGTGCCACCGGGGAGGGGAATCAGCCCCAGCATTTT. Translated: CATGEGNQPQHF.

This chain connects TRBV7-2 to TRBJ2-1; TRBD2 might be the D (6 bases). V shed 5 bases and J shed 8 bases, with 22 bases lying between them. CDR1 is SGHTA and CDR2 is FQGNSA in the germline V gene. CDR3 size: 16 residues. CDR3 nucleotide sequence: TGTGCCAGCAGCCCTCCGGGACTTAGCCTGCCCCATGAGCAGTTCTTC. It is translated as CASSPPGLSLPHEQFF.

This chain's CDR3 is CASSFYLGLEWSEQFF. The CDR3 coding sequence is TGTGCCAGCAGTTTCTATTTGGGACTAGAATGGAGTGAGCAGTTCTTC. The chain has TRBV28 and TRBJ2-1, with 8 bases fitting TRBD2. The germline CDR1 and CDR2 sequences are MDHEN and SYDVKM. There are 16 residues in the CDR3. Trimming removed 3 bases from V and 9 bases from J; junction bases left unmatched: 13. Combining the CDR3 with reference TRBV28 and TRBJ2-1 gives the whole variable domain DVKVTQSSRYLVKRTGEKVFLECVQDMDHENMFWYRQDPGLGLRLIYFSYDVKMKEKGDIPEGYSVSREKKERFSLILESASTNQTSMYLCASSFYLGLEWSEQFFGPGTRLTVL.

The table lists this clone with a few counts. V usage is TRBV15 and J usage is TRBJ2-3, with 14 bases that match TRBD2. Trimming at V came to 6 bases and at J to 3 bases, leaving 14 bases not matched to a gene. Germline CDR1 LNHNV, CDR2 YYDKDF (reference sequence). The CDR3 runs to 19 residues. Here the CDR3 DNA reads TGTGCCACCAGGAAGGGACTAGCGGGAGTTTTGTTAATTACAGATACGCAGTATTTT. Its translation: CATRKGLAGVLLITDTQYF. Based on the CDR3 plus reference TRBV15 and TRBJ2-3, the full variable domain is DAMVIQNPRYQVTQFGKPVTLSCSQTLNHNVMYWYQQKSSQAPKLLFHYYDKDFNNEADTPDNFQSRRPNTSFCFLDIRSPGLGDTAMYLCATRKGLAGVLLITDTQYFGPGTRLTVL.

In its sample, this clone was seen once. The chain combines TRBV7-9 with TRBJ2-1; no clear D gene. Germline CDR1 reads SEHNR; CDR2 reads FQNEAQ (reference sequence). V gave up 1 base and J gave up 9 bases, with 10 bases separating them. There are 13 residues in the CDR3. CDR3 in amino acids: CASSLELVGEQFF. CDR3 in DNA: TGTGCCAGCAGCTTAGAGCTCGTTGGTGAGCAGTTCTTC.

This chain connects TRBV6-1 to TRBJ2-7; tentative D call: TRBD1 (5 bases). Germline CDR1 MNHNS, CDR2 SASEGT. V was trimmed by 3 bases and J by 5 bases, leaving 11 bases between them. The CDR3 is made up of 13 amino acids. DNA for the CDR3: TGTGCCAGCAGTGATCGGCAGGGCAACGAGCAGTACTTC. This gives the protein CASSDRQGNEQYF.

The chain joins TRBV12-5 to TRBJ2-1, with a tentative D call TRBD1 (5 bases). The V gene lost 4 bases and the J gene lost 1 base, with 14 bases spanning the gap. The germline V gene has CDR1 LGHNT and CDR2 FRNRAP. The CDR3 sequence is 16 residues long. The CDR3 DNA reads TGTGCTAGTGGTTCCTATCTGCGGACATCCTACAATGAGCAGTTCTTC. Amino acids: CASGSYLRTSYNEQFF.